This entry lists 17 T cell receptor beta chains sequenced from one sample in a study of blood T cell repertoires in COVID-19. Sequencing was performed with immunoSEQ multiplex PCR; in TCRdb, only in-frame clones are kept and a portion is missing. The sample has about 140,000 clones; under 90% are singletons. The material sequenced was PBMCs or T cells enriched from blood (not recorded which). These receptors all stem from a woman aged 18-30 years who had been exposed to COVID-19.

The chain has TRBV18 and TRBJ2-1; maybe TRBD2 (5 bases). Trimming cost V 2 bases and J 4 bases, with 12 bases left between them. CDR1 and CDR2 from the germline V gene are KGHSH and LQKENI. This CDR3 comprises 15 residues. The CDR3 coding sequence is TGTGCCAGCTCACCAGCGGCGGGTGCATACAATGAGCAGTTCTTC. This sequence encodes CASSPAAGAYNEQFF. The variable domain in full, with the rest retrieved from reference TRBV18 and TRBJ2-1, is NAGVMQNPRHLVRRRGQEARLRCSPMKGHSHVYWYRQLPEEGLKFMVYLQKENIIDESGMPKERFSAEFPKEGPSILRIQQVVRGDSAAYFCASSPAAGAYNEQFFGPGTRLTVL.

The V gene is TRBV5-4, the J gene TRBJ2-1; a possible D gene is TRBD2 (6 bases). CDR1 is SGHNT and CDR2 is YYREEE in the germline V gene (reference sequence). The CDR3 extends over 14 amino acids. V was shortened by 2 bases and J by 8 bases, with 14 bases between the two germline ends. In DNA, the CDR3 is TGTGCCAGCAGCTTCGAGGAGGGGCGCTATGAGCAGTTCTTC. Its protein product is CASSFEEGRYEQFF.

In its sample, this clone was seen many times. CDR3 region: CASSRGSNTEAFF. CDR3 DNA sequence: TGTGCCAGCAGCCGCGGCAGTAACACTGAAGCTTTCTTT. The chain couples TRBV14 to TRBJ1-1; D remains unclear. The CDR3 is 13 residues long. Trimming shortened V by 4 bases and J by 2 bases, and 8 bases separated the two germline ends. Germline CDR1 reads SGHDN; CDR2 reads FVKESK.

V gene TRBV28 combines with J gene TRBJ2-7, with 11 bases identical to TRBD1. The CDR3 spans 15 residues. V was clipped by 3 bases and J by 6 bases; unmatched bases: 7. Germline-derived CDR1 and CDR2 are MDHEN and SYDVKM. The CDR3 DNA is TGTGCCAGCAGTTTGGCCGGGACAGGGGGGGGCGAGCAGTACTTC. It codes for CASSLAGTGGGEQYF.

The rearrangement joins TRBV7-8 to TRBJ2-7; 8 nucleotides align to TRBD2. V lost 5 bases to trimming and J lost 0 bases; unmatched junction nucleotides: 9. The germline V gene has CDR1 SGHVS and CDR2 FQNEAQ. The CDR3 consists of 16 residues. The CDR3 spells CASSPRVAGNSYEQYF. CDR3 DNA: TGTGCCAGCAGCCCGAGAGTAGCGGGGAACTCCTACGAGCAGTACTTC.

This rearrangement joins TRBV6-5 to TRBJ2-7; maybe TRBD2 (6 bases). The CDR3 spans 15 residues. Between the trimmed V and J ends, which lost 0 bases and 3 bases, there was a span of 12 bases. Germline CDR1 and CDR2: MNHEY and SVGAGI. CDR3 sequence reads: CASSYSRGGGYEQYF. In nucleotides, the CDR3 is TGTGCCAGCAGTTACTCGAGGGGAGGAGGCTACGAGCAGTACTTC.

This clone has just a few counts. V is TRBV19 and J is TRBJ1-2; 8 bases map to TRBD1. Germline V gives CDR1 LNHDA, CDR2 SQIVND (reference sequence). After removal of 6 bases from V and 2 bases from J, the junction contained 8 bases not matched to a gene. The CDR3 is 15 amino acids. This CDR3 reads CASSKTRTGNYGYTF. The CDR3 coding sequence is TGTGCCAGTAGCAAGACCCGGACAGGGAACTATGGCTACACCTTC.

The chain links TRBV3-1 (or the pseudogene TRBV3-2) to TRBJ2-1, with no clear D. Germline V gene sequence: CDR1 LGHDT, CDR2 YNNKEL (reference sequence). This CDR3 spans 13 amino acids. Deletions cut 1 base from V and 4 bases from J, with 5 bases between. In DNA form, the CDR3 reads TGTGCCAGCAGCCAAGGGAGTTACAATGAGCAGTTCTTC. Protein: CASSQGSYNEQFF.

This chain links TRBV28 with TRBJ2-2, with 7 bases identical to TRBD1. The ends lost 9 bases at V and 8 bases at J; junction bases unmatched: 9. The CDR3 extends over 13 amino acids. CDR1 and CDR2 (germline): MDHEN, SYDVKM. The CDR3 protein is CASKTGVGGELFF. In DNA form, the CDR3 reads TGTGCCAGTAAAACAGGGGTTGGGGGGGAGCTGTTTTTT.

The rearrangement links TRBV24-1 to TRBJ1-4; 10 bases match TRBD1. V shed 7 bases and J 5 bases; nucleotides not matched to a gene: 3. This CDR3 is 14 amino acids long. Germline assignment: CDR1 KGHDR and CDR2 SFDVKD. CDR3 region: CATSAGQGNEKLFF. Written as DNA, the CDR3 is TGTGCCACCAGCGCGGGACAGGGGAATGAAAAACTGTTTTTT.

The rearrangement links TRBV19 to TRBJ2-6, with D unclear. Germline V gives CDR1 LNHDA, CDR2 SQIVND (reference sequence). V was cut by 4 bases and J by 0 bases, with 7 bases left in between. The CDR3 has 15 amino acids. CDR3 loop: CASSTTASGANVLTF. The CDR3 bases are TGTGCCAGTAGTACAACAGCCTCTGGGGCCAACGTCCTGACTTTC.

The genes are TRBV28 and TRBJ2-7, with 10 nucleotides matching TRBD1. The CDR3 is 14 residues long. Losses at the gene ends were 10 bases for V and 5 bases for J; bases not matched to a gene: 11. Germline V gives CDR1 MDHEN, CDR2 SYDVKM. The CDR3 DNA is TGTGCCACCGGGCCGGGACAGGGGCATCACGAGCAGTACTTC. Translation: CATGPGQGHHEQYF.

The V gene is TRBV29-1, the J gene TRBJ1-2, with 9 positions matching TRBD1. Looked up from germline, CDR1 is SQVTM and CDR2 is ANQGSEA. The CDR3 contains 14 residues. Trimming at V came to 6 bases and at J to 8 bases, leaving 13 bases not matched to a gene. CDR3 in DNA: TGCAGCGTCGTCGGACAGGGGAGAATGTTCGGCTACACCTTC. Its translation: CSVVGQGRMFGYTF.

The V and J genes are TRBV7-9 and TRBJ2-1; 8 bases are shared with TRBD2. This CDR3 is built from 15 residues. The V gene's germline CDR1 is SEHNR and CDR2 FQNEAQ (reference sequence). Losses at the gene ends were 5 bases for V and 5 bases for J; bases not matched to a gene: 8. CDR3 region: CASSQSGSQHNEQFF. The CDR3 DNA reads TGTGCCAGCAGCCAAAGCGGGAGTCAACACAATGAGCAGTTCTTC.

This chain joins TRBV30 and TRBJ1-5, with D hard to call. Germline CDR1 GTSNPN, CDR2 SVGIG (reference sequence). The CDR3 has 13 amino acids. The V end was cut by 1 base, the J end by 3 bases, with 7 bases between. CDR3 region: CAWSGADNQPQHF. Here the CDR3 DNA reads TGTGCCTGGAGTGGTGCAGACAATCAGCCCCAGCATTTT.

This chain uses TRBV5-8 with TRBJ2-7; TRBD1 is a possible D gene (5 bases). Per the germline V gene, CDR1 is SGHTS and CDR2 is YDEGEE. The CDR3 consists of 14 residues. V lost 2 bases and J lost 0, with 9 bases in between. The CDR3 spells CASSFLRDSYEQYF. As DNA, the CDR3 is TGTGCCAGCAGCTTCCTCAGGGACTCCTACGAGCAGTACTTC.

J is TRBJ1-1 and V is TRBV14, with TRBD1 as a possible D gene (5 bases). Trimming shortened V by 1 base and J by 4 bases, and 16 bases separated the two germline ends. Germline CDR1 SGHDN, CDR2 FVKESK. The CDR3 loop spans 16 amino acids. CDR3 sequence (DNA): TGTGCCAGCAGCCAAGTGAGGATTTCGGGGGGCACTGAAGCTTTCTTT. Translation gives CASSQVRISGGTEAFF.